This T cell receptor beta chain originates from a study of T cells in Graves' hyperthyroidism and ophthalmopathy. This clonotype was recorded at least ten times. A lack of ophthalmopathy progression within 18 months defined stable Graves' hyperthyroidism. The hyperthyroidism was newly diagnosed and had lasted under 2 months; the patients were aged 18 to 65. Germline assignment: CDR1 SQVTM and CDR2 ANQGSEA. The CDR3 is 13 residues long. V dropped 2 bases and J dropped 3 bases, with 9 bases sitting between them. Amplified TCR beta CDR3 regions came from RNA transcripts. TCR CDR3 underwent first-round RT-PCR with the HTBI primer set. TCRdb re-derived calls from the multiplex PCR reads in MiXCR, one entry per CDR3 protein. The sample holds approximately 600,000 distinct CDR3 sequences, roughly 16% seen once.

The TCR was taken from a woman in her 30s with Graves' hyperthyroidism. The sequenced sample consisted of blood. V is TRBV29-1 and J is TRBJ2-3; D is ambiguous. The CDR3 protein is CSVEFQSTDTQYF. The CDR3 DNA follows: TGCAGCGTTGAATTCCAGTCGACAGATACGCAGTATTTT.